This TCR beta chain was sequenced for a study of T-cell reconstitution after alpha-beta-depleted transplantation in children. Researchers prepared the TCRbeta library using unique molecular identifiers, the study reports. From the PCR reads, TCRdb called clonotypes with MiXCR, one entry per CDR3 protein. The data contain 280,000 or so distinct CDR3 sequences, around 10% of them singletons. Broader study findings: The study reportedly traced alpha-beta T cells about two months after transplant to several hundred expanded graft clones. At one year after transplant, newly produced T cells mostly accounted for T-cell counts and diversity.

This clonotype has only a few counts. Its antigen is currently unknown. Germline-derived CDR1 and CDR2 are LNHDA and SQIVND (reference sequence). The CDR3 covers 12 residues. Trimming took off 5 bases at V and 11 bases at J, with 13 bases between the two ends. The rearrangement uses TRBV19 and TRBJ1-5; D gene ambiguous. The specimen was peripheral blood, collected 180 days after TCRalphabeta/CD19-depleted stem cell transplant. This receptor was identified in a male patient under 10 years old who had a stem cell transplant for chronic granulomatous disease, so the T cells may come from the graft donor. The CDR3 bases are TGTGCCAGTAGTTTCGGGGAGTGGGCCCAGCATTTT. It is translated as CASSFGEWAQHF.